These 8 T cell receptor beta chains came from one sample sequenced in a study of Graves' ophthalmopathy and Graves' hyperthyroidism. Researchers took RNA transcripts and amplified TCR beta CDR3 regions from them. First-round RT-PCR used HTBI primers; second-round multiplex PCR followed. TCRdb reprocessed the multiplex PCR reads with MiXCR, giving one entry per CDR3 protein. The repertoire holds almost 750,000 distinct CDR3 sequences, with roughly two fifths as singletons. Sequenced sample: peripheral blood. The source is an adult man with Graves' ophthalmopathy.

The chain couples TRBV11-2 to TRBJ1-1; 8 nucleotides match TRBD1. The length of the CDR3 is 11 residues. The V and J ends lost 11 bases and 5 bases, in that order; junction bases with no gene match: 4. In germline, CDR1 is SGHAT, CDR2 FQNNGV. CDR3 bases: TGTGCCCCCGACAGGGGAACTGAAGCTTTCTTT. Protein product: CAPDRGTEAFF.

This clonotype was recorded a few times. This chain uses TRBV5-6 with TRBJ2-3; D is uncertain. V lost 6 bases to trimming and J lost 3 bases, with 11 bases between them. Per germline, CDR1 SGHDT and CDR2 YYEEEE. The CDR3 has 13 amino acids. CDR3 nucleotide sequence: TGTGCCAGCACCGTTCTCGCGACAGATACGCAGTATTTT. Its translation: CASTVLATDTQYF.

Note on this clonotype: This CDR3 is missing its conserved last phenylalanine or tryptophan, likely due to a read error. It is unclear where the CDR3 begins or ends on the DNA, so no DNA is shown, and the CDR3 is as TCRdb lists it. The chain is built from TRBV7-9 and TRBJ2-3; the DNA was not used to check the table's D call, TRBD1. Germline V gene data show CDR1 as SEHNR and CDR2 as FQNEAQ (reference sequence). The CDR3 length is 10 residues, termini included. CDR3: CASAKLGGRV.

The rearrangement joins TRBV5-6 to TRBJ2-5, with D possibly TRBD1 on 6 matching bases. Per germline, CDR1 SGHDT and CDR2 YYEEEE. Trimming cost V 1 base and J 0 bases, with 16 bases left between them. This CDR3 comprises 17 residues. The CDR3 is CASSLRGNWADQETQYF. The CDR3, as DNA: TGTGCCAGCAGCTTGAGGGGGAATTGGGCGGACCAAGAGACCCAGTACTTC. Using reference TRBV5-6 and TRBJ2-5 for the parts outside the CDR3, the full variable domain is DAGVTQSPTHLIKTRGQQVTLRCSPKSGHDTVSWYQQALGQGPQFIFQYYEEEERQRGNFPDRFSGHQFPNYSSELNVNALLLGDSALYLCASSLRGNWADQETQYFGPGTRLLVL.

This clonotype showed up many times. At one end, the junction sequence differs from germline, possibly due to a read error. The chain combines TRBV7-7 with TRBJ2-7; 9 nucleotides match TRBD1. The germline CDR1 and CDR2 sequences are SSHAT and FNYEAQ (reference sequence). This CDR3 spans 14 amino acids. DNA of the CDR3: TGTGCTAGCAGCGGAATCGACAGGGGGGGCGAGCAGTACTTC. As protein: CASSGIDRGGEQYF.

This clonotype was seen more than once but under ten times. This chain joins TRBV7-9 and TRBJ1-1, with 10 bases identical to TRBD1. The germline gives CDR1 SEHNR, CDR2 FQNEAQ (reference sequence). The V segment lost 5 bases and the J segment 6 bases; nucleotides outside the gene matches: 6. CDR3 length equals 14 residues. The CDR3 region is CASSARQGAPEAFF. CDR3 nucleotides: TGTGCCAGCAGCGCCAGACAGGGGGCCCCTGAAGCTTTCTTT. Full variable domain (missing parts from reference TRBV7-9 and TRBJ1-1): DTGVSQNPRHKITKRGQNVTFRCDPISEHNRLYWYRQTLGQGPEFLTYFQNEAQLEKSRLLSDRFSAERPKGSFSTLEIQRTEQGDSAMYLCASSARQGAPEAFFGQGTRLTVV.

With regard to this clonotype: One junction end disagrees with the germline gene, perhaps due to a read error. This chain connects TRBV10-3 to TRBJ1-2; weak D call: TRBD1 (6 bases). This CDR3 region has 14 residues. Looked up from germline, CDR1 is ENHRY and CDR2 is SYGVKD. CDR3 protein: CASSDLTGIYGYTF. In DNA, the CDR3 is TGTGCCAGCAGTGATTTGACAGGCATCTATGGCTACACCTTC.

This clonotype has more than one count but fewer than ten. The chain uses TRBV3-1 and TRBJ1-1; D remains ambiguous. Trimming took off 0 bases at V and 0 bases at J, with 5 bases between the two ends. Per germline, CDR1 LGHDT and CDR2 YNNKEL (reference sequence). The CDR3 spans 14 residues. The CDR3 region is CASSQEGLNTEAFF. The CDR3 DNA reads TGTGCCAGCAGCCAAGAAGGCCTGAACACTGAAGCTTTCTTT.